Listed below are T cell receptor beta chains from one sample, sequenced in a study of blood T cell repertoires in COVID-19. The repertoire was sequenced with immunoSEQ multiplex PCR; TCRdb's copy has only in-frame clones and lacks some. The profile shows 65,000 to 90,000 clones, more than 70% of them singletons. The source material was peripheral blood. Source of these receptors: a woman older than 75 in a cohort sampled during active or convalescent COVID-19. Each CDR3 is given with its conserved first and last residue. D genes are given only for firm matches.

V gene	J gene	D gene	CDR3 protein	CDR3 DNA
TRBV9	TRBJ1-1	NA	CASSPTPLGVEAFF	TGTGCCAGCAGCCCCACGCCGTTAGGGGTGGAAGCTTTCTTT
TRBV4-1	TRBJ1-6	NA	CASSQGRGSPLHF	TGCGCCAGCAGCCAAGGGCGGGGTTCACCCCTCCACTTT
TRBV19	TRBJ1-2	NA	CASSYPNYGYTF	TGTGCCAGTAGCTATCCAAACTATGGCTACACCTTC
TRBV19	TRBJ1-1	NA	CASRGLGTEAFF	TGTGCCAGTAGGGGGCTGGGCACTGAAGCTTTCTTT
TRBV5-6	TRBJ1-1	NA	CASSLWPLLEGTEAFF	TGTGCCAGCAGCTTGTGGCCCCTCCTCGAGGGCACTGAAGCTTTCTTT
TRBV14	TRBJ2-1	NA	CASSQAGVSYNEQFF	TGTGCCAGCAGCCAAGCGGGAGTGTCCTACAATGAGCAGTTCTTC
TRBV5-1	TRBJ1-1	TRBD1	CASSYGQGGTEAFF	TGCGCCAGCAGCTACGGACAGGGAGGCACTGAAGCTTTCTTT
TRBV18	TRBJ1-2	TRBD1	CASSPTGQDYGYTF	TGTGCCAGCTCACCGACAGGGCAGGACTATGGCTACACCTTC
TRBV9	TRBJ2-7	NA	CASSVAGGPGYEQYF	TGTGCCAGCAGCGTAGCGGGGGGCCCGGGGTACGAGCAGTACTTC
TRBV28	TRBJ2-1	NA	CASSLGGVSYNEQFF	TGTGCCAGCAGTTTAGGCGGGGTCTCCTACAATGAGCAGTTCTTC
TRBV6-5	TRBJ1-5	TRBD1	CASALQGAVQPQHF	TGTGCCAGCGCCCTGCAGGGGGCCGTTCAGCCCCAGCATTTT
TRBV19	TRBJ1-4	NA	CASSIAVTNEKLFF	TGTGCCAGTAGTATCGCAGTAACTAATGAAAAACTGTTTTTT
TRBV4-2	TRBJ2-3	TRBD2	CASSQEGSGSPDTQYF	TGTGCCAGCAGCCAAGAAGGGAGCGGGAGCCCAGATACGCAGTATTTT
TRBV5-4	TRBJ2-3	NA	CASSLDRGYTDTQYF	TGTGCCAGCAGCTTGGATCGGGGTTACACAGATACGCAGTATTTT